Listed below are T cell receptor beta chains from one sample, sequenced in a study of cytomegalovirus exposure and HLA in healthy donors. Clones were read by immunoSEQ multiplex PCR, and TCRdb kept only the in-frame ones, dropping some. The table has 140,000 or so clones, roughly 80% seen once; the top ten hold about 5%. The material sequenced was PBMCs. The source of these receptors is a man between 35 and 55 years old in good health and CMV-seronegative. The CDR3 runs from the conserved cysteine through the conserved F or W. Fields, in order: CDR3 protein, CDR3 DNA, V gene, D gene, clone size, J gene. The D gene is left open where the match is weak. The size of a clone is reported for some rows only, either as once, few or many, or as a class for expanded clones.

CDR3aa: CASSHVGGRNEQYF
CDR3nt: TGTGCCAGCAGCCATGTTGGGGGGAGGAACGAGCAGTACTTC
v_gene: TRBV14
d_gene: .
abundance: .
j_gene: TRBJ2-7

CDR3aa: CASSDLKLETQYF
CDR3nt: TGTGCCAGCAGTGACCTAAAACTTGAGACCCAGTACTTC
v_gene: TRBV2
d_gene: .
abundance: once
j_gene: TRBJ2-5

CDR3aa: CASSSLGLSTDTQYF
CDR3nt: TGCGCCAGCAGCTCACTGGGGCTGAGCACAGATACGCAGTATTTT
v_gene: TRBV4-1
d_gene: .
abundance: .
j_gene: TRBJ2-3

CDR3aa: CASSPGQGSGELFF
CDR3nt: TGTGCCAGCAGCCCTGGACAGGGGTCCGGGGAGCTGTTTTTT
v_gene: TRBV11-3
d_gene: TRBD1
abundance: once
j_gene: TRBJ2-2

CDR3aa: CASSESGRGGAYEQYF
CDR3nt: TGTGCCAGCAGTGAATCCGGCCGAGGGGGAGCCTACGAGCAGTACTTC
v_gene: TRBV6-1
d_gene: .
abundance: few
j_gene: TRBJ2-7

CDR3aa: CASSQDGQGSGDTQYF
CDR3nt: TGCGCCAGCAGCCAAGACGGACAGGGAAGCGGAGATACGCAGTATTTT
v_gene: TRBV4-1
d_gene: TRBD1
abundance: .
j_gene: TRBJ2-3

CDR3aa: CASRGGGRSYNEQFF
CDR3nt: TGCGCCAGCAGGGGCGGGGGCCGCTCCTACAATGAGCAGTTCTTC
v_gene: TRBV10-2
d_gene: .
abundance: .
j_gene: TRBJ2-1

CDR3aa: CASRKFTGGATGNQPQHF
CDR3nt: TGTGCCAGCAGGAAATTTACAGGGGGCGCAACAGGCAATCAGCCCCAGCATTTT
v_gene: TRBV27
d_gene: TRBD1
abundance: .
j_gene: TRBJ1-5

CDR3aa: CASSMFGGGREVFVPEAFF
CDR3nt: TGTGCCAGTAGTATGTTCGGGGGAGGCAGGGAGGTATTCGTACCTGAAGCTTTCTTT
v_gene: TRBV19
d_gene: .
abundance: .
j_gene: TRBJ1-1

CDR3aa: CASSAPQGGGYNEQFF
CDR3nt: TGTGCCAGCAGCGCCCCACAGGGAGGGGGCTACAATGAGCAGTTCTTC
v_gene: TRBV27
d_gene: .
abundance: .
j_gene: TRBJ2-1

CDR3aa: CASSLATGDTEAFF
CDR3nt: TGCGCCAGCAGCTTGGCCACAGGGGACACTGAAGCTTTCTTT
v_gene: TRBV5-1
d_gene: TRBD1
abundance: .
j_gene: TRBJ1-1

CDR3aa: CAWSQDTSTNQPQHF
CDR3nt: TGTGCCTGGAGTCAGGATACCTCAACAAATCAGCCCCAGCATTTT
v_gene: TRBV30
d_gene: .
abundance: .
j_gene: TRBJ1-5

CDR3aa: CASSPLTGGSGNTIYF
CDR3nt: TGTGCCAGCAGCCCCCTGACAGGGGGCTCTGGAAACACCATATATTTT
v_gene: TRBV4-2
d_gene: TRBD1
abundance: .
j_gene: TRBJ1-3

CDR3aa: CASSQGVGVNTEAFF
CDR3nt: TGCGCCAGCAGCCAAGGGGTAGGGGTCAATACTGAAGCTTTCTTT
v_gene: TRBV4-3
d_gene: .
abundance: few
j_gene: TRBJ1-1

CDR3aa: CASTQVRRDSTNEKLFF
CDR3nt: TGTGCCAGTACCCAAGTAAGACGGGACTCAACTAATGAAAAACTGTTTTTT
v_gene: TRBV19
d_gene: .
abundance: .
j_gene: TRBJ1-4

CDR3aa: CASSQPSGVSQETQYF
CDR3nt: TGCGCCAGCAGCCAACCCAGCGGGGTTTCCCAAGAGACCCAGTACTTC
v_gene: TRBV4-1
d_gene: TRBD2
abundance: .
j_gene: TRBJ2-5

CDR3aa: CASSLRDTLYSGANVLTF
CDR3nt: TGTGCCAGCAGCCTCCGGGACACGTTATACTCTGGGGCCAACGTCCTGACTTTC
v_gene: TRBV11-2
d_gene: .
abundance: few
j_gene: TRBJ2-6

CDR3aa: CAWSDSVLPGGGYGYTF
CDR3nt: TGTGCCTGGAGTGATAGTGTTCTCCCAGGGGGCGGCTATGGCTACACCTTC
v_gene: TRBV30
d_gene: TRBD1
abundance: .
j_gene: TRBJ1-2

CDR3aa: CASSTDRGGETQYF
CDR3nt: TGTGCCAGTAGTACCGACAGGGGAGGCGAGACCCAGTACTTC
v_gene: TRBV19
d_gene: TRBD1
abundance: .
j_gene: TRBJ2-5

CDR3aa: CASLPGQGPPTTEAFF
CDR3nt: TGTGCCAGCTTACCGGGACAGGGGCCCCCGACGACTGAAGCTTTCTTT
v_gene: TRBV28
d_gene: TRBD1
abundance: .
j_gene: TRBJ1-1

CDR3aa: CASSFSREQFF
CDR3nt: TGTGCCAGCAGCTTTTCTCGTGAGCAGTTCTTC
v_gene: TRBV7-2
d_gene: .
abundance: .
j_gene: TRBJ2-1

CDR3aa: CASSRPGGFAYEQYF
CDR3nt: TGTGCCAGCAGCCGCCCGGGGGGGTTTGCCTACGAGCAGTACTTC
v_gene: TRBV14
d_gene: TRBD2
abundance: few
j_gene: TRBJ2-7

CDR3aa: CASSPPRTAGRETQYF
CDR3nt: TGTGCCAGCTCACCCCCGAGGACAGCGGGGCGGGAGACCCAGTACTTC
v_gene: TRBV18
d_gene: .
abundance: .
j_gene: TRBJ2-5

CDR3aa: CSVEDDRVDGYTF
CDR3nt: TGCAGCGTTGAAGATGACAGGGTCGATGGCTACACCTTC
v_gene: TRBV29-1
d_gene: TRBD1
abundance: .
j_gene: TRBJ1-2

CDR3aa: CASSPRRTQETQYF
CDR3nt: TGTGCCAGCTCACCAAGGAGGACTCAAGAGACCCAGTACTTC
v_gene: TRBV18
d_gene: .
abundance: .
j_gene: TRBJ2-5

CDR3aa: CSVEFGFGTQYF
CDR3nt: TGCAGCGTTGAATTCGGTTTTGGGACCCAGTACTTC
v_gene: TRBV29-1
d_gene: .
abundance: .
j_gene: TRBJ2-5

CDR3aa: CASSIWGAEAFF
CDR3nt: TGTGCCAGTAGTATATGGGGGGCTGAAGCTTTCTTT
v_gene: TRBV19
d_gene: .
abundance: .
j_gene: TRBJ1-1

CDR3aa: CASSPQGSYNSPLHF
CDR3nt: TGTGCCAGCTCACCGCAGGGCTCCTATAATTCACCCCTCCACTTT
v_gene: TRBV18
d_gene: .
abundance: few
j_gene: TRBJ1-6

CDR3aa: CASSQGLAGEEQFF
CDR3nt: TGTGCCAGCAGCCAGGGACTAGCGGGGGAGGAGCAGTTCTTC
v_gene: TRBV4-2
d_gene: TRBD2
abundance: few
j_gene: TRBJ2-1

CDR3aa: CASWVAGDYEQYF
CDR3nt: TGTGCCAGCTGGGTAGCGGGGGACTACGAGCAGTACTTC
v_gene: TRBV6-6
d_gene: TRBD2
abundance: .
j_gene: TRBJ2-7

CDR3aa: CASSRGTDMGYTF
CDR3nt: TGTGCCAGCAGCCGAGGGACAGACATGGGCTACACCTTC
v_gene: TRBV5-6
d_gene: TRBD1
abundance: .
j_gene: TRBJ1-2

CDR3aa: CASIPSRGAYNEQFF
CDR3nt: TGTGCCAGCATCCCGAGCAGGGGAGCCTACAATGAGCAGTTCTTC
v_gene: TRBV5-4
d_gene: .
abundance: .
j_gene: TRBJ2-1